This TCR beta chain was documented in a study of regulatory T cells in long-lasting Graves disease. This clonotype has a handful of counts. Its target is not known. Germline V lookup: CDR1 MNHEY, CDR2 SMNVEV (reference sequence). V gave up 6 bases and J gave up 2 bases, with 11 bases separating them. The CDR3 totals 15 residues. Construction of TCR beta libraries relied on iRepertoire HTBI primers and on Arm-PCR targeting CDR3 regions. TCRdb reprocessed the multiplex PCR reads via MiXCR and lists one record per CDR3 protein. The sample has 400,000 to 500,000 distinct CDR3 sequences, around 23% seen once. Time point given: persistent/refractory GD, antithyroid drugs over 5 years with positive TRAb. The TCR library was made from RNA that had been extracted from PBMCs in TRIzol. Findings and caveats of the study: Sharing of public clonotypes was greater in persistent patients (roughly 2,900) than in new patients (fewer than 1,000).

The V call is TRBV27, the J call TRBJ2-6; D perhaps matches TRBD1 (6 bases). The sample was peripheral blood mononuclear cells (PBMCs), taken when the disease was refractory, from a patient treated with antithyroid drugs. This TCR came from a female donor with Graves disease. The CDR3 sequence: CASRVQGAGANVLTF. The CDR3 DNA reads TGTGCCAGCAGAGTACAGGGTGCTGGGGCCAACGTCCTGACTTTC. Full variable domain (outside the CDR3, taken from reference TRBV27 and TRBJ2-6): EAQVTQNPRYLITVTGKKLTVTCSQNMNHEYMSWYRQDPGLGLRQIYYSMNVEVTDKGDVPEGYKVSRKEKRNFPLILESPSPNQTSLYFCASRVQGAGANVLTFGAGSRLTVL.